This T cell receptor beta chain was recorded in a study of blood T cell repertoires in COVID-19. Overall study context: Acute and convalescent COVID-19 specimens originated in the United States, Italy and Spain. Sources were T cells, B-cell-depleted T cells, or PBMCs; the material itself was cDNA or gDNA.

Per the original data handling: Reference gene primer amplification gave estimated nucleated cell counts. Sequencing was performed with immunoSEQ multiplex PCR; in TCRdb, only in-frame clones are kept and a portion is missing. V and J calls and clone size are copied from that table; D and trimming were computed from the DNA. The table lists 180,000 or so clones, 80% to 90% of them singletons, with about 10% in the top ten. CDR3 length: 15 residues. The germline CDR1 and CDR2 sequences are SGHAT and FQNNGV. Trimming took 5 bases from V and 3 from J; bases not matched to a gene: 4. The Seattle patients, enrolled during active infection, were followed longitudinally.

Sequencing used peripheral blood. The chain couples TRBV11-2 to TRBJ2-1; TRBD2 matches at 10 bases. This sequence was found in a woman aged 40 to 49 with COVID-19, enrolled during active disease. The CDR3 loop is CASSTRTSGYNEQFF. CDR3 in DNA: TGTGCCAGCAGCACGCGGACTAGCGGCTACAATGAGCAGTTCTTC.